These 10 T cell receptor beta chains came from one sample sequenced in a study of cytomegalovirus exposure and HLA in healthy donors. The PCR used 60 Vbeta and 13 Jbeta primers. This table comes from immunoSEQ multiplex PCR, and its TCRdb copy is limited to in-frame clones, with some not included. Of around 140,000 clones in the sample, roughly 80% are singletons; the top ten hold about 8.1%. Sequencing used PBMCs. The receptors were sampled from a woman aged 45-65 years in good health and CMV-seropositive.

The chain has TRBV7-3 and TRBJ1-2, with unresolved D. V gave up 2 bases and J gave up 1 base, with 11 bases separating them. Germline V gene data show CDR1 as SGHTA and CDR2 as FQGTGA. CDR3 length: 15 amino acids. Here the CDR3 reads CASSLSGISNYGYTF. Here the CDR3 DNA reads TGTGCCAGCAGCTTATCGGGGATCAGTAACTATGGCTACACCTTC.

V usage is TRBV29-1 and J usage is TRBJ1-1; possibly TRBD1 for D (5 bases). CDR3 length: 14 residues. CDR1 SQVTM and CDR2 ANQGSEA come from the germline V gene. Trimming stripped 1 base from V and 5 bases from J, with 14 bases between. This CDR3 reads CSVEGAFRGTEAFF. Written as DNA, the CDR3 is TGCAGCGTTGAAGGCGCTTTTAGGGGTACTGAAGCTTTCTTT.

The J gene is TRBJ2-1, the V gene TRBV20-1; possible D gene TRBD2, 5 bases. CDR3 length equals 11 residues. CDR1 is DFQATT, CDR2 SNEGSKA, per germline (reference sequence). V shed 5 bases and J shed 7 bases, with 9 bases lying between them. The CDR3 DNA sequence: TGCAGTGCTCCGACGGGAAATGAGCAGTTCTTC. This encodes CSAPTGNEQFF.

This clone was seen only a few times. The V call is TRBV4-1, the J call TRBJ1-1; 10 bases are a match to TRBD1. The V gene end was trimmed by 4 bases and the J gene end by 7 bases; junction bases not matched to a gene: 9. Germline CDR1 is MGHRA and CDR2 is YSYEKL. The CDR3 spans 15 residues. CDR3 protein: CASSRETGGGDEAFF. CDR3 in DNA: TGCGCCAGCAGCCGAGAGACAGGGGGCGGTGATGAAGCTTTCTTT.

The count of this clone is one. Other DNA sequences in this specimen translate into the identical CDR3. The gene calls are TRBV7-9 and TRBJ2-2; D is possibly TRBD1 (6 bases). CDR3 size: 16 residues. V was clipped by 8 bases and J by 2 bases, with 18 bases between them. Germline V gene data show CDR1 as SEHNR and CDR2 as FQNEAQ (reference sequence). The CDR3 loop is CASHARGQGNTGELFF. The CDR3 region has the DNA TGTGCCAGCCATGCCAGGGGTCAGGGAAACACCGGGGAGCTGTTTTTT.

This clone appeared a single time. V is TRBV6-5 and J is TRBJ2-6; D not certain. V lost 2 bases to trimming and J lost 3 bases, with 11 bases between them. The CDR3 length is 16 residues. Germline V gives CDR1 MNHEY, CDR2 SVGAGI. The CDR3 DNA follows: TGTGCCAGCAGTTACCATACCGTCGGTGGGGCCAACGTCCTGACTTTC. It codes for CASSYHTVGGANVLTF.

This clone is a singleton in its sample. The chain employs TRBV6-4 and TRBJ2-4; D unclear. The CDR3 contains 14 residues. CDR1 and CDR2 from the germline V gene are MRHNA and SNTAGT. The V end was cut by 0 bases, the J end by 6 bases, with 9 bases between. The CDR3 is CASSDSPSGNIQYF. DNA for the CDR3: TGTGCCAGCAGTGACTCCCCCTCCGGAAACATTCAGTACTTC.

The chain combines TRBV9 with TRBJ2-4, with 7 bases aligning to TRBD1. The germline V gene encodes CDR1 SGDLS and CDR2 YYNGEE. After removal of 3 bases from V and 8 bases from J, the junction contained 5 bases not matched to a gene. The CDR3 spans 13 residues. This chain's CDR3 is CASSAAGGDIQYF. CDR3 coding DNA: TGTGCCAGCAGCGCCGCAGGGGGAGACATTCAGTACTTC.

The chain has TRBV2 and TRBJ2-3; TRBD2 matches 9 bases. Germline CDR1 reads SNHLY; CDR2 reads FYNNEI. The CDR3 runs 15 residues. The junction had 4 bases not matched to a gene; V was cut back by 2 bases and J by 4 bases. The CDR3 DNA follows: TGTGCCAGCAGTGAAACTGGCGGGAGGGCAGATACGCAGTATTTT. Its protein product is CASSETGGRADTQYF.

The chain links TRBV4-3 to TRBJ2-1, with a possible D match to TRBD2 (5 bases). V lost 1 base and J lost 10, with 17 bases in between. CDR1 is LGHNA and CDR2 is YSLEER in the germline V gene. The CDR3 extends over 15 amino acids. The CDR3 DNA follows: TGCGCCAGCAGCCAAGTTGTAGTCGAGGGCCGGGAGCAGTTCTTC. Translated, it gives CASSQVVVEGREQFF.